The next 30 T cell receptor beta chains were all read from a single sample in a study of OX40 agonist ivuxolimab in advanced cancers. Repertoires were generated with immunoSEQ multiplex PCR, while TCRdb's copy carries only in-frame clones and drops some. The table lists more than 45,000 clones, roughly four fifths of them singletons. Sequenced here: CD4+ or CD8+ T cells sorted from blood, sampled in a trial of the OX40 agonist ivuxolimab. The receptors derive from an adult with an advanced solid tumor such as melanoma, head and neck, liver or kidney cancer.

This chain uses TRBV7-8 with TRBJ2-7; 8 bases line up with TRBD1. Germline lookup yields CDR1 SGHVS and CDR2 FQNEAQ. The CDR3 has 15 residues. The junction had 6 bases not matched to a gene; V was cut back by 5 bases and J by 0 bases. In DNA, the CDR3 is TGTGCCAGCAGCCTCGCGGGACAGGACTCCTACGAGCAGTACTTC. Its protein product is CASSLAGQDSYEQYF.

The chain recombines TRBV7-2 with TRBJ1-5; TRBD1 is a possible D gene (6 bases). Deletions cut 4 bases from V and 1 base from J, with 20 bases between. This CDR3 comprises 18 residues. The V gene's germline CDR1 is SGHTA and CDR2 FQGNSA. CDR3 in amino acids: CASSSRRGIRDSNQPQHF. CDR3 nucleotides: TGTGCCAGCAGCTCGCGCAGGGGTATCCGGGACAGCAATCAGCCCCAGCATTTT.

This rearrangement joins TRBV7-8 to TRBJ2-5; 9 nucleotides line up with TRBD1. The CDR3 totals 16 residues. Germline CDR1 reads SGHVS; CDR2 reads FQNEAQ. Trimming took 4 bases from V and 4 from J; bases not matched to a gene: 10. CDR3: CASSWPPGQGAETQYF. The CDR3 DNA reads TGTGCCAGCAGCTGGCCGCCGGGACAGGGAGCAGAGACCCAGTACTTC.

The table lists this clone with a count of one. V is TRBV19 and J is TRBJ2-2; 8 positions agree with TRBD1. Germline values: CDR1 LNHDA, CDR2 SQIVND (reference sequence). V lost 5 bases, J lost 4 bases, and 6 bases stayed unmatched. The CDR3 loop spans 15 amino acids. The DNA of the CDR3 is TGTGCCAGTAGTTCTAGGACAGGGTCCACCGGGGAGCTGTTTTTT. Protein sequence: CASSSRTGSTGELFF.

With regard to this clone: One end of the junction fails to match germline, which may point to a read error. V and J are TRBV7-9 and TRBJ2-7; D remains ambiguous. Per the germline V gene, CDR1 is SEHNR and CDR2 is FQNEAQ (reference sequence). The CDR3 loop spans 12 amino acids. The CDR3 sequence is CASSPSLGLYDF. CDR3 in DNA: TGTGCCAGCAGCCCCAGTTTAGGATTATACGACTTC. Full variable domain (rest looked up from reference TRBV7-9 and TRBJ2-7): DTGVSQNPRHKITKRGQNVTFRCDPISEHNRLYWYRQTLGQGPEFLTYFQNEAQLEKSRLLSDRFSAERPKGSFSTLEIQRTEQGDSAMYLCASSPSLGLYDFGPGTRLTVT.

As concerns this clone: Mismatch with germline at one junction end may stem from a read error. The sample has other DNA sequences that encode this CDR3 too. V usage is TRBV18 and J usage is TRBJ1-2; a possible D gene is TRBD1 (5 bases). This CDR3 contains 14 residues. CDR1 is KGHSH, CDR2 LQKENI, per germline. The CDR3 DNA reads TGTGCCAGCTCGCCACCCGACAGTAACTATGGCTACACCTTC. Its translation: CASSPPDSNYGYTF. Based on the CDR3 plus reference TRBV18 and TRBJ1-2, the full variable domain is NAGVMQNPRHLVRRRGQEARLRCSPMKGHSHVYWYRQLPEEGLKFMVYLQKENIIDESGMPKERFSAEFPKEGPSILRIQQVVRGDSAAYFCASSPPDSNYGYTFGSGTRLTVV.

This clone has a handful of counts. The CDR3 loop reads CASSLMGQGYTGELFF. The CDR3 DNA is TGTGCCAGCAGCTTAATGGGACAGGGGTACACCGGGGAGCTGTTTTTT. The chain joins TRBV7-3 to TRBJ2-2; 10 bases are a match to TRBD1. This CDR3 region has 16 residues. V dropped 1 base and J dropped 3; count of bases not matched to a gene: 2. The germline gives CDR1 SGHTA, CDR2 FQGTGA.

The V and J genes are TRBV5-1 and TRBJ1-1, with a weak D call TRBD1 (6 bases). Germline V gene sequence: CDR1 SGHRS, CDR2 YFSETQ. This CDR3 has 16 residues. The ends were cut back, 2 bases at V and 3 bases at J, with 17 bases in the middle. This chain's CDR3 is CASSLTIRGGDTEAFF. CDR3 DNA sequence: TGCGCCAGCAGCTTAACGATCAGGGGAGGGGACACTGAAGCTTTCTTT.

The CDR3 sequence: CSVTSGGVAEQFF. CDR3 bases: TGCAGCGTTACTAGCGGGGGGGTGGCTGAGCAGTTCTTC. The rearrangement links TRBV29-1 to TRBJ2-1; TRBD2 matches at 13 bases. CDR1 is SQVTM and CDR2 is ANQGSEA in the germline V gene. With 5 bases clipped from V and 9 bases from J, the junction kept 4 bases outside the gene matches. The CDR3 spans 13 residues.

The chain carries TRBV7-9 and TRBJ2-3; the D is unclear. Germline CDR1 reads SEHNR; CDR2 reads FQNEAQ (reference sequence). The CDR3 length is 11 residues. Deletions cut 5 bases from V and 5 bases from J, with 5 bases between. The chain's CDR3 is CASSIGDTQYF. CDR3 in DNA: TGTGCCAGCAGCATAGGAGATACGCAGTATTTT.

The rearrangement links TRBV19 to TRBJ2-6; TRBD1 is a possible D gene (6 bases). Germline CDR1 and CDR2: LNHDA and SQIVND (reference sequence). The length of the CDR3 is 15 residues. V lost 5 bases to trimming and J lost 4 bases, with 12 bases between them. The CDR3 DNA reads TGTGCCAGTAGTTTTACAGGGAACGGGGCCAACGTCCTGACTTTC. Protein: CASSFTGNGANVLTF.

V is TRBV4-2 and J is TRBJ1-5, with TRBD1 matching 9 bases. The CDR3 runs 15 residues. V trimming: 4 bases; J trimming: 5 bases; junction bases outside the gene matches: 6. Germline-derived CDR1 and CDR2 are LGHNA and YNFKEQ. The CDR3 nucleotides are TGTGCCAGCAGCCTCGGGACAGGGATGTATCAGCCCCAGCATTTT. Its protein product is CASSLGTGMYQPQHF.

The CDR3 spells CASSITSGGAEQFF. In nucleotides, the CDR3 is TGTGCCAGCAGTATAACTAGCGGGGGGGCTGAGCAGTTCTTC. This rearrangement joins TRBV27 to TRBJ2-1, with 13 positions matching TRBD2. V lost 5 bases to trimming and J lost 9 bases; unmatched junction nucleotides: 4. CDR3 length: 14 amino acids. In germline, CDR1 is MNHEY, CDR2 SMNVEV (reference sequence).

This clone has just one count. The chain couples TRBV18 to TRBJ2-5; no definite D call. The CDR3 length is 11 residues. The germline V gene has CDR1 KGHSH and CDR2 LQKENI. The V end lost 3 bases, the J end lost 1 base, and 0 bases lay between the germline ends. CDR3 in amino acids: CASSPQETQYF. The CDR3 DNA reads TGTGCCAGCTCACCCCAAGAGACCCAGTACTTC.

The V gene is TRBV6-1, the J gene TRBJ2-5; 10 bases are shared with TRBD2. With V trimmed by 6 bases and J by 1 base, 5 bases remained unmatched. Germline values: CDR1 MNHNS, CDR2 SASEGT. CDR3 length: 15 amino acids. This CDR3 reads CASRTSGRLQETQYF. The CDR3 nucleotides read TGTGCCAGCAGGACTAGCGGGCGGCTCCAAGAGACCCAGTACTTC.

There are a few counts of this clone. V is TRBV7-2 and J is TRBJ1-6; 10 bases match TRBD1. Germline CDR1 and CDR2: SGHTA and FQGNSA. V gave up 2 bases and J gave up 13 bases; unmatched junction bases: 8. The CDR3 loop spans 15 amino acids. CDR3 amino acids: CASSLSGTGVTPLHF. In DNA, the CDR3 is TGTGCCAGCAGCTTATCCGGGACAGGGGTAACGCCCCTCCACTTT.

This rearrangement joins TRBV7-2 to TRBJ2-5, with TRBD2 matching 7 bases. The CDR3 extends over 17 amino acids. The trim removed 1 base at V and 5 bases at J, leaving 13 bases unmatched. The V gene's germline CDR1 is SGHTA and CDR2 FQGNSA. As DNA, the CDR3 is TGTGCCAGCAGCTTAGTCCTTTCGCGGGGGTGGTGGGAGACCCAGTACTTC. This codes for CASSLVLSRGWWETQYF.

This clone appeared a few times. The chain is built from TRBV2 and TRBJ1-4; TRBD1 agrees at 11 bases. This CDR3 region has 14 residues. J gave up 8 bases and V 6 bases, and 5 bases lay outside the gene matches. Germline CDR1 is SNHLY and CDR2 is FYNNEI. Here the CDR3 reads CASSAGTGGEKLFF. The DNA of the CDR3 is TGTGCCAGCAGCGCTGGGACAGGGGGGGAAAAACTGTTTTTT.

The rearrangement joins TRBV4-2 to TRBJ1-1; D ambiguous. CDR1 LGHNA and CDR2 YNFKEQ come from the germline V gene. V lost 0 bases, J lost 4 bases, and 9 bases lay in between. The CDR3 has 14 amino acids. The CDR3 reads CASSQDAGLTEAFF. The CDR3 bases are TGTGCCAGCAGCCAAGATGCTGGGCTCACTGAAGCTTTCTTT.

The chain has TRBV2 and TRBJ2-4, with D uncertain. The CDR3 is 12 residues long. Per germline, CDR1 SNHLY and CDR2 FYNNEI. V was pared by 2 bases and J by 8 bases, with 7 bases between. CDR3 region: CASSELAHIQYF. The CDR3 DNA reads TGTGCCAGCAGTGAACTTGCACACATTCAGTACTTC.

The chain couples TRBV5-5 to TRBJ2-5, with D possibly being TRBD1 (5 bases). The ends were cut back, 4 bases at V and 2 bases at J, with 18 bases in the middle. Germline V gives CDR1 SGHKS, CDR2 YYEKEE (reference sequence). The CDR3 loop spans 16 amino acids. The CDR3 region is CASSPSPGQGQETQYF. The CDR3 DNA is TGTGCCAGCAGCCCAAGTCCAGGGCAAGGGCAAGAGACCCAGTACTTC.

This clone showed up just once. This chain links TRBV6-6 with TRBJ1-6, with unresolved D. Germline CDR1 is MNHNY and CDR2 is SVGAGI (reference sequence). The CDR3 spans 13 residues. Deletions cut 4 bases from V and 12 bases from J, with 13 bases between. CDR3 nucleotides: TGTGCCAGCAGTTCCGAATGGGGAGTACCCCTCCACTTT. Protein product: CASSSEWGVPLHF.

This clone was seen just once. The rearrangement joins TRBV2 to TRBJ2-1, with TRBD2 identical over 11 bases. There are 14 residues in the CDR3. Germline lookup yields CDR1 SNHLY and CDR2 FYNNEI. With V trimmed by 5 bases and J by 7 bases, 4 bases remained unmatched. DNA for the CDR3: TGTGCCAGCAGTTCCGGGACTAGCGGAAATGAGCAGTTCTTC. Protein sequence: CASSSGTSGNEQFF.

The chain's CDR3 is CASSLGIHADTQYF. The CDR3 nucleotides are TGTGCCAGCAGCCTAGGGATCCACGCAGATACGCAGTATTTT. The chain couples TRBV11-2 to TRBJ2-3; D is uncertain. The CDR3 length is 14 residues. Germline V gene data show CDR1 as SGHAT and CDR2 as FQNNGV. V lost 5 bases to trimming and J lost 4 bases, with 13 bases between them.

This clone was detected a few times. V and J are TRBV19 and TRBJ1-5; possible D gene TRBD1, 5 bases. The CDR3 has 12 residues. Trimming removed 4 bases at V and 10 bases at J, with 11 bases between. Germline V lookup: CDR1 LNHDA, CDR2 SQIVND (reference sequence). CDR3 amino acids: CASSTDTYPQHF. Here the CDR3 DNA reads TGTGCCAGTAGTACGGACACTTACCCCCAGCATTTT. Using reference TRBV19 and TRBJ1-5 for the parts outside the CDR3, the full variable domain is DGGITQSPKYLFRKEGQNVTLSCEQNLNHDAMYWYRQDPGQGLRLIYYSQIVNDFQKGDIAEGYSVSREKKESFPLTVTSAQKNPTAFYLCASSTDTYPQHFGDGTRLSIL.

The CDR3 bases are TGTGCCAGCAGCTCGGGACTAGCGGGGGGGCGCCGGGATACGCAGTATTTT. It specifies CASSSGLAGGRRDTQYF. V and J are TRBV9 and TRBJ2-3, with TRBD2 identical over 16 bases. V gave up 4 bases and J gave up 6 bases; unmatched junction bases: 8. This CDR3 comprises 17 residues. Germline assignment: CDR1 SGDLS and CDR2 YYNGEE.

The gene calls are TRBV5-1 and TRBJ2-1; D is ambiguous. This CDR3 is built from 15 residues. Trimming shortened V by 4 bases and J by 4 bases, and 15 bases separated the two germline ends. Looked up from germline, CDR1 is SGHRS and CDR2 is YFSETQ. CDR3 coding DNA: TGCGCCAGCAGCCCGGGTCTCTCCCCTTACAATGAGCAGTTCTTC. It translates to CASSPGLSPYNEQFF.

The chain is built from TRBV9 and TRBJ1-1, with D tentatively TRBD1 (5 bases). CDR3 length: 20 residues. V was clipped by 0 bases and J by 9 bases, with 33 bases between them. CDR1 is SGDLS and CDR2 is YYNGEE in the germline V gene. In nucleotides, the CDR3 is TGTGCCAGCAGCGTAGTAGGTGGGAGGGCTCGGGACTCCACCGCGCACAAAGCTTTCTTT. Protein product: CASSVVGGRARDSTAHKAFF.

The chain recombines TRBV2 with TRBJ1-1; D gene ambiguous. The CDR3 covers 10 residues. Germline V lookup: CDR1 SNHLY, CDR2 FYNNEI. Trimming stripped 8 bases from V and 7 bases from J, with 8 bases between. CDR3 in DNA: TGTGCCAGCCTGCGGTATGAAGCTTTCTTT. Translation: CASLRYEAFF.

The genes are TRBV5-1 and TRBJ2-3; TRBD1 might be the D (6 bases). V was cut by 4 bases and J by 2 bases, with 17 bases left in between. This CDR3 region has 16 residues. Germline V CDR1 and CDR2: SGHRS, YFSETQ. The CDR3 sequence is CASSLPGTKDTDTQYF. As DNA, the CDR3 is TGCGCCAGCAGCCTCCCCGGGACAAAAGACACAGATACGCAGTATTTT.